Listed here is a single T cell receptor (beta chain). As yet, its antigen is unknown. Genomic DNA (from each subset) was split evenly across several immunoSEQ plates. TCRdb's table, derived via immunoSEQ multiplex PCR, lists solely in-frame clones and lacks some. The data hold 2 million to 3 million clones, with more than 85% observed a single time. Trimming stripped 4 bases from V and 2 bases from J, with 15 bases between. The germline V gene encodes CDR1 MDHEN and CDR2 SYDVKM. CDR3 length: 15 residues. The data originate from a study of shared clonotypes between healthy human individuals. Study observations and caveats: In general, naive subsets displayed greater estimated richness than memory subsets did.

Among the donors, all were Caucasian adults who lived in Nashville, Tennessee. The V call is TRBV28, the J call TRBJ2-7, with D perhaps TRBD1 or TRBD2 (6 bases each). This sequence was found in a man between 18 and 29 years old in good health. Some clones in this sample may be carry-over from other donors' samples. What was sequenced was naive CD4+ T cells from PBMCs. Subset defined: CD45RA+ positively selected. DNA of the CDR3: TGTGCCAGCAGTTCTTTCGGGGGCCGGACCTACGAGCAGTACTTC. Translation gives CASSSFGGRTYEQYF.